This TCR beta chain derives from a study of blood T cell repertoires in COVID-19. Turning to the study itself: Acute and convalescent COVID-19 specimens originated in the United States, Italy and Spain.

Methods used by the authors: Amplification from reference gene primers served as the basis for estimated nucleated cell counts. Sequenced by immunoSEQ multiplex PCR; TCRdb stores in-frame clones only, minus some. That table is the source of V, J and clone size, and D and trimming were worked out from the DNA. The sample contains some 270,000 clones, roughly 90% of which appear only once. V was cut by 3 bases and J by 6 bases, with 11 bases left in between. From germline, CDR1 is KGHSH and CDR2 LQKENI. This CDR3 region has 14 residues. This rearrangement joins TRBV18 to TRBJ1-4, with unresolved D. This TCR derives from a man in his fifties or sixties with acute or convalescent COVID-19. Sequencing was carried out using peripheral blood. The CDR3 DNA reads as TGTGCCAGCTCACCCTGGACTGATGATGAAAAACTGTTTTTT. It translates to CASSPWTDDEKLFF.